Presented here are 4 T cell receptor beta chains from one specimen sequenced in a study of CXCR3-negative and CXCR3-positive naive CD8 T cells. No cognate antigen is known for these TCRs. Study results and caveats: CXCR3-positive naive cells had TRB CDR3s that were more hydrophobic than CXCR3-negative naive cells had.

UMI-labeled 5' RACE TRB cDNA libraries were prepared from the cells. TCRdb reprocessed the 5' RACE reads and reports one entry per CDR3 protein, with no DNA. The sample table includes roughly 59,000 distinct CDR3 sequences. The sample taken for sequencing was naive CXCR3+ CD8+ T cells from blood. As for subset: CD45RO-CCR7+CD27+CD95- naive CD8+ T cells expressing CXCR3 (TNR3+). The origin of the receptors is a human donor in good health. Some clones in this sample may be carry-over from other donors' samples.

V usage is TRBV7-9 and J usage is TRBJ2-1. The CDR3 sequence is 11 residues long. The germline gives CDR1 SEHNR, CDR2 FQNEAQ (reference sequence). The CDR3 reads CASSIYGWQFF.

The chain employs TRBV7-6 and TRBJ1-1; TCRdb's D gene call, TRBD1, goes unchecked for lack of DNA. This CDR3 comprises 14 residues. From germline, CDR1 is SGHVS and CDR2 FNYEAQ. CDR3 sequence reads: CASSSRTGDTEAFF.

V is TRBV6-6 and J is TRBJ1-1; TCRdb indicates TRBD1, and absent DNA this call remains unverified. Germline V gene data show CDR1 as MNHNY and CDR2 as SVGAGI (reference sequence). The length of the CDR3 is 16 residues. The CDR3 spells CASSKYGTTWNTEAFF.

The chain's CDR3 is CSVEDLAVGGGYTF. This chain uses TRBV29-1 with TRBJ1-2. The CDR3 loop spans 14 amino acids. CDR1 is SQVTM and CDR2 is ANQGSEA in the germline V gene.